This T cell receptor (beta chain) was documented in a study of identical twins. Whole-study results and caveats: Out-of-frame alpha sequences common to twins were enriched for low generation probability. Conclusions were based on cross-sectional statistical analysis, without following the same donors.

Using its own MiXCR run on the 5' RACE reads, TCRdb lists one record per CDR3 protein. This table holds under 1 million distinct CDR3 sequences, 10% to 15% found once. CDR1 and CDR2 from the germline V gene are DFQATT and SNEGSKA (reference sequence). V gave up 7 bases and J gave up 2 bases; unmatched junction bases: 9. This CDR3 region has 15 residues. Turning to this clonotype: Its specificity is unknown.

Separately, the same data were catalogued under a study of yellow fever vaccine responses in identical twins.

This TCR was sampled from a young woman in good health. The chain recombines TRBV20-1 with TRBJ2-3, with 10 bases matching TRBD2. The material sequenced was PBMCs. CDR3 protein: CSGILLAGPTDTQYF. The CDR3 DNA follows: TGCAGTGGTATCCTACTAGCGGGGCCCACAGATACGCAGTATTTT.